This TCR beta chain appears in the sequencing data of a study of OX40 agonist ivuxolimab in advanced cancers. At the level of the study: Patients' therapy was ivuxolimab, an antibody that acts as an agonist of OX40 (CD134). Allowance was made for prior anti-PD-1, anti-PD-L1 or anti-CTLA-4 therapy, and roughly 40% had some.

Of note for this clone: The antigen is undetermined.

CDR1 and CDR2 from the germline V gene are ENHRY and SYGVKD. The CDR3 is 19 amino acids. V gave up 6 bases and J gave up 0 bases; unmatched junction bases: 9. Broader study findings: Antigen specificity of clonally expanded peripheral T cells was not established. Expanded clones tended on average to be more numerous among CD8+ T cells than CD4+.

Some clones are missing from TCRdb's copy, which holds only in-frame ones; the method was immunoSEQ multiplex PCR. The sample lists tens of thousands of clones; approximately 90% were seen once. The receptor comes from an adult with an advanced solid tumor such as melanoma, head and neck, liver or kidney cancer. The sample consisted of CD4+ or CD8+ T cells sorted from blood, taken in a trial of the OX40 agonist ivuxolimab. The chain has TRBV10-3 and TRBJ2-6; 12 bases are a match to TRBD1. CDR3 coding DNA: TGTGCCATCAGCCCCGGGACAGGGGGCGACCACTCTGGGGCCAACGTCCTGACTTTC. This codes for CAISPGTGGDHSGANVLTF.